A single sample is the source of the 9 T cell receptor beta chains below, sequenced in a study of PD-1 blockade in classical Hodgkin lymphoma. Some clones are missing from TCRdb's copy, which holds only in-frame ones; the method was immunoSEQ multiplex PCR. The repertoire includes about 27,000 clones, approximately 72% of them detected once, and roughly 33% sits in the top ten. Every patient had relapsed following autologous stem cell transplantation, and cohorts differed in brentuximab vedotin exposure. The material sequenced was peripheral blood mononuclear cells (PBMCs), taken before the second cycle of nivolumab. These receptors were taken from a human donor with classical Hodgkin lymphoma.

CDR3 residues: CASSQQSQETQYF. The CDR3 DNA sequence: TGTGCCAGCAGCCAGCAGAGTCAAGAGACCCAGTACTTC. The chain is built from TRBV7-9 and TRBJ2-5; D ambiguous. Trimming left V 5 bases short and J 2 bases short, with 9 bases between. This CDR3 region has 13 residues. CDR1 and CDR2 (germline): SEHNR, FQNEAQ (reference sequence). Together with reference TRBV7-9 and TRBJ2-5, the CDR3 gives the full variable domain: DTGVSQNPRHKITKRGQNVTFRCDPISEHNRLYWYRQTLGQGPEFLTYFQNEAQLEKSRLLSDRFSAERPKGSFSTLEIQRTEQGDSAMYLCASSQQSQETQYFGPGTRLLVL.

By share, this clone ranks as medium-sized. The chain couples TRBV27 to TRBJ1-6; D possibly corresponds to TRBD1 (6 bases). The germline V gene has CDR1 MNHEY and CDR2 SMNVEV (reference sequence). Trimming removed 4 bases from V and 7 bases from J, with 17 bases in between. The CDR3 runs 16 residues. Written as DNA, the CDR3 is TGTGCCAGCAGTTCTCGCCTGGGGGCAGGGAATTCACCCCTCCACTTT. Amino acids: CASSSRLGAGNSPLHF.

This rearrangement joins TRBV7-2 to TRBJ1-2, with D perhaps matching TRBD1 (5 bases). This CDR3 is 11 amino acids long. Germline lookup yields CDR1 SGHTA and CDR2 FQGNSA. Between the trimmed V and J ends, which lost 6 bases and 6 bases, there was a span of 8 bases. CDR3 sequence: CASSPGHGYTF. The CDR3 DNA is TGTGCCAGCAGTCCGGGGCATGGCTACACCTTC.

This clone showed up just a few times. This rearrangement joins TRBV6-6 to TRBJ1-2; TRBD1 might be the D (5 bases). Germline values: CDR1 MNHNY, CDR2 SVGAGI (reference sequence). Trimming shortened V by 6 bases and J by 6 bases, and 14 bases separated the two germline ends. The CDR3 is 13 amino acids. CDR3 coding DNA: TGTGCCAGCAGGTTTCCATGGGGCCATGGCTACACCTTC. This gives the protein CASRFPWGHGYTF.

The chain carries TRBV5-4 and TRBJ2-1, with D possibly TRBD1 on 6 matching bases. Deletions cut 4 bases from V and 4 bases from J, with 15 bases between. The CDR3 extends over 15 amino acids. Germline CDR1 and CDR2: SGHNT and YYREEE (reference sequence). CDR3 sequence (DNA): TGTGCCAGCAGCCTAGACAGGCCACCTTACAATGAGCAGTTCTTC. Translating gives CASSLDRPPYNEQFF. The full variable domain, completed using reference TRBV5-4 and TRBJ2-1, is ETGVTQSPTHLIKTRGQQVTLRCSSQSGHNTVSWYQQALGQGPQFIFQYYREEENGRGNFPPRFSGLQFPNYSSELNVNALELDDSALYLCASSLDRPPYNEQFFGPGTRLTVL.

The rearrangement uses TRBV30 and TRBJ1-5, with a tentative D call TRBD1 (6 bases). This CDR3 is built from 13 residues. Germline loops: CDR1 GTSNPN, CDR2 SVGIG (reference sequence). V was shortened by 2 bases and J by 4 bases, with 9 bases between the two germline ends. Here the CDR3 DNA reads TGTGCCTGGAGTTCAGGGGCTAATCAGCCCCAGCATTTT. It is translated as CAWSSGANQPQHF.

J is TRBJ1-2 and V is TRBV5-1; tentative D call: TRBD1 (6 bases). CDR3 length equals 12 residues. V dropped 2 bases and J dropped 4 bases, with 6 bases sitting between them. Germline V gene lookup returns CDR1 SGHRS and CDR2 YFSETQ. CDR3 sequence: CASSLQGYGYTF. The DNA for the CDR3 is TGCGCCAGCAGCTTACAGGGCTATGGCTACACCTTC.

The CDR3 is CASSLTGVNTEAFF. CDR3 bases: TGTGCCAGCAGTTTAACAGGGGTGAACACTGAAGCTTTCTTT. This sequence joins TRBV7-2 and TRBJ1-1; TRBD1 matches 7 bases. Germline V gene sequence: CDR1 SGHTA, CDR2 FQGNSA. V lost 6 bases and J lost 0; bases outside the gene matches: 4. The CDR3 totals 14 residues.

This chain links TRBV7-2 with TRBJ1-2; maybe TRBD1 (5 bases). The CDR3 extends over 15 amino acids. From germline, CDR1 is SGHTA and CDR2 FQGNSA. V gave up 2 bases and J gave up 3 bases, with 13 bases separating them. The CDR3: CASSLSRGKDYGYTF. CDR3 nucleotide sequence: TGTGCCAGCAGCTTATCGAGGGGCAAGGACTATGGCTACACCTTC.